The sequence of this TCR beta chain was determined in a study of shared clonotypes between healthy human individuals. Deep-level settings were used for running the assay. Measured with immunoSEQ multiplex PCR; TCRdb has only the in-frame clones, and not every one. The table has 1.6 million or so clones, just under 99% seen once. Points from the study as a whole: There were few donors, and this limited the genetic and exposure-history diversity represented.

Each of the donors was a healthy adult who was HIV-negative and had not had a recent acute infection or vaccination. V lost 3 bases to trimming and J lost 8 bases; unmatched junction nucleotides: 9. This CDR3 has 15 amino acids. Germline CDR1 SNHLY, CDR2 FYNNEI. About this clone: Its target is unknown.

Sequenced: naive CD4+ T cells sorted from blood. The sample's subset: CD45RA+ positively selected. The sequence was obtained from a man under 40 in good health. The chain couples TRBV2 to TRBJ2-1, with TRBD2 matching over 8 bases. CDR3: CASSDPGRAIDEQFF. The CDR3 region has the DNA TGTGCCAGCAGTGACCCCGGGAGGGCTATCGATGAGCAGTTCTTC.